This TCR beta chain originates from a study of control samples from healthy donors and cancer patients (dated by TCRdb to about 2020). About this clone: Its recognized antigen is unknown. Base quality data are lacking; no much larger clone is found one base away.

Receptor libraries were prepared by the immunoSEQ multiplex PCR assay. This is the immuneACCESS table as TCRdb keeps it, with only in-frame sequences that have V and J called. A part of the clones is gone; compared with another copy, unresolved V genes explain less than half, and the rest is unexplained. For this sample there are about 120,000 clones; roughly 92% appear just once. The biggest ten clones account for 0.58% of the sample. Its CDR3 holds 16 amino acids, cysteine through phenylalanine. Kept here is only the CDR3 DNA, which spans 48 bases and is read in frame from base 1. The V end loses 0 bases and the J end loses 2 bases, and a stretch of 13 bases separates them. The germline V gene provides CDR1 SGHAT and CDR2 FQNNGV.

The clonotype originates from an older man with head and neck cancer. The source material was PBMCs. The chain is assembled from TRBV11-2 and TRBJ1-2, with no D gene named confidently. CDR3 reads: CASSLDRGTSNYGYTF. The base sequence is TGTGCCAGCAGCTTAGATCGGGGAACGTCAAACTATGGCTACACCTTC.